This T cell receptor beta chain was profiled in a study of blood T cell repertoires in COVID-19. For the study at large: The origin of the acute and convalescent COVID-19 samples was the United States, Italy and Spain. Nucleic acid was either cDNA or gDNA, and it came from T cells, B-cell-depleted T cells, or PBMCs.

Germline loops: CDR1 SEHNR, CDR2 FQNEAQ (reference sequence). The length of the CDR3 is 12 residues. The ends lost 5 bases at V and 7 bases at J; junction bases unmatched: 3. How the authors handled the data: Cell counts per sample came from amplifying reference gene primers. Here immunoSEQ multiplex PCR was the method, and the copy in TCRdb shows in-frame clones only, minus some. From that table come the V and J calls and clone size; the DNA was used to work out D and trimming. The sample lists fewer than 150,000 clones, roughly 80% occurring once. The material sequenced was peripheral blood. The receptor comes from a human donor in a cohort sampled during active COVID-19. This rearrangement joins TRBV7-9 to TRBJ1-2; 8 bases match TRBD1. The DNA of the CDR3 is TGTGCCAGCAGCGGACAGGGAGGTGGCTACACCTTC. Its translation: CASSGQGGGYTF.